This T cell receptor (beta chain) was captured by sequencing in a study of post-analysis software for immune sequencing data. Overall study findings and caveats: Patients showed TRBV5-6, TRBV5-1 and TRBV20-1 among five TRBV segments more frequent than in controls. The normalized Chao1 diversity of multiple sclerosis patients was significantly lower than that of controls.

The CDR3 spans 17 residues. Germline V gene data show CDR1 as SGHTA and CDR2 as FQGNSA. Concerning this clonotype: The antigen remains undetermined.

Prepared libraries of TCR beta cDNA carried unique molecular identifiers. TCRdb recomputed calls from the PCR reads with MiXCR, one row per CDR3 protein. The sample consists of around 710,000 distinct CDR3 sequences, 46% of them appearing once. This rearrangement joins TRBV7-2 to TRBJ2-7; D unresolved. The DNA matches TRBJ2-5 better at its end, which makes the J call doubtful. Sequenced material: blood. The receptor was isolated from a girl aged 10-17 years with multiple sclerosis. The CDR3 is CASSHLFPFKLGETQYF. CDR3 sequence (DNA): TGTGCCAGCAGTCACCTTTTCCCCTTTAAGCTGGGGGAGACCCAGTACTTC.